This T cell receptor beta chain was sequenced during a study of Graves' ophthalmopathy and Graves' hyperthyroidism. The TCR beta CDR3 regions underwent amplification from RNA transcripts. After a first-round RT-PCR with HTBI primers, a second-round multiplex PCR was run. Each CDR3 protein gets one entry after TCRdb re-called the multiplex PCR reads with MiXCR. The sample holds hundreds of thousands of distinct CDR3 sequences, roughly 21% seen once. Germline CDR1 MDHEN, CDR2 SYDVKM. This CDR3 contains 16 residues. V shed 5 bases, J shed 2 bases, and the junction held 10 bases outside the gene matches. An approximately 10 ml volume of fresh peripheral blood provided the PBMCs.

The clonotype was recovered from a woman younger than 30 with stable Graves' hyperthyroidism. This chain connects TRBV28 to TRBJ2-7, with 9 nucleotides matching TRBD1. Sequences were obtained from peripheral blood. The CDR3 nucleotides read TGTGCCAGCAGTGAAATAGGACAGGGGCCTGCCTACGAGCAGTACTTC. Translation: CASSEIGQGPAYEQYF.